Following are 26 T cell receptor beta chains from one sample sequenced in a study of early T cells in non-severe SARS-CoV-2 infection. TCRdb processed the 5' RACE reads anew with MiXCR; each CDR3 protein has one entry. This table has roughly 60,000 distinct CDR3 sequences, 11% appearing once. The starting material was whole blood, obtained at baseline. These receptors came from an adult who was a healthcare worker with PCR-confirmed SARS-CoV-2 infection or an uninfected control (not recorded which).

The sample holds a few counts of this clonotype. The chain uses TRBV6-6 and TRBJ1-1; tentatively, D is TRBD1 (5 bases). V dropped 9 bases and J dropped 3 bases, with 20 bases sitting between them. CDR1 and CDR2 (germline): MNHNY, SVGAGI (reference sequence). CDR3 length: 15 residues. The CDR3 nucleotides are TGTGCCAGTAGACTAGGGGTGGGAGTGGACACTGAAGCTTTCTTT. Encoded protein: CASRLGVGVDTEAFF.

The sample holds a few counts of this clonotype. The V gene is TRBV6-1, the J gene TRBJ2-3, with 10 nucleotides matching TRBD2. J lost 3 bases, V lost 7 bases, and 7 bases had no gene match. Germline loops: CDR1 MNHNS, CDR2 SASEGT. The CDR3 runs 15 residues. Written as DNA, the CDR3 is TGTGCCAGCATCTGGAGCGGGGGGGCTACAGATACGCAGTATTTT. Its translation is CASIWSGGATDTQYF.

The rearrangement joins TRBV7-6 to TRBJ2-1, with 10 bases fitting TRBD2. Per germline, CDR1 SGHVS and CDR2 FNYEAQ. The CDR3 is made up of 19 amino acids. V lost 0 bases, J lost 0 bases, and 8 bases stayed unmatched. In DNA, the CDR3 is TGTGCCAGCAGCTTAGCGGGTAGCGGGGGGTCCGACTCCTACAATGAGCAGTTCTTC. Residues: CASSLAGSGGSDSYNEQFF.

This clonotype was seen ten or more times. The chain links TRBV2 to TRBJ1-2, with D tentatively TRBD1 (5 bases). The CDR3 is 13 amino acids. Trimming left V 2 bases short and J 4 bases short, with 8 bases between. Germline V lookup: CDR1 SNHLY, CDR2 FYNNEI. The CDR3 DNA follows: TGTGCCAGCAGTGAAACAGGATCCTATGGCTACACCTTC. Its translation: CASSETGSYGYTF.

V gene TRBV6-1 combines with J gene TRBJ1-3; TRBD1 matches at 7 bases. The CDR3 extends over 18 amino acids. The trim removed 4 bases at V and 4 bases at J, leaving 16 bases unmatched. In germline, CDR1 is MNHNS, CDR2 SASEGT. This chain's CDR3 is CASSVGQWFNPAGNTIYF. CDR3 nucleotides: TGTGCCAGCAGTGTGGGACAGTGGTTCAACCCCGCAGGAAACACCATATATTTT.

This clonotype has just a few counts. The rearrangement joins TRBV12-3 or TRBV12-4 to TRBJ2-2; the match to TRBD1 covers 9 bases. Losses at the gene ends were 2 bases for V and 6 bases for J; bases not matched to a gene: 4. This CDR3 contains 15 residues. The CDR3 DNA follows: TGTGCCAGCAGTTTAACAGGGGGCATGTCCGGGGAGCTGTTTTTT. Translation: CASSLTGGMSGELFF.

This clonotype was counted a few times. The rearrangement joins TRBV7-2 to TRBJ2-1; D possibly corresponds to TRBD1 (5 bases). The CDR3 contains 14 residues. Germline CDR1 SGHTA, CDR2 FQGNSA. Between the trimmed V and J ends, which lost 8 bases and 0 bases, there was a span of 11 bases. CDR3 coding DNA: TGTGCCAGCCGAAGACAGCCCTCCTACAATGAGCAGTTCTTC. The encoded protein is CASRRQPSYNEQFF.

This rearrangement joins TRBV5-1 to TRBJ2-3; D perhaps matches TRBD2 (6 bases). CDR1 and CDR2 from the germline V gene are SGHRS and YFSETQ. This CDR3 is 15 amino acids long. Trimming took 1 base from V and 1 from J, leaving 10 bases between them. The CDR3 DNA reads TGCGCCAGCAGCTTGTGGCGCGGGGGCACAGATACGCAGTATTTT. Protein: CASSLWRGGTDTQYF.

A few counts support this clonotype. The genes are TRBV12-3 or TRBV12-4 and TRBJ2-1; D uncertain. The V gene lost 3 bases and the J gene lost 6 bases, with 9 bases spanning the gap. The CDR3 extends over 13 amino acids. The CDR3 bases are TGTGCCAGCAGTTTTACCCTGGGCAATGAGCAGTTCTTC. Translating gives CASSFTLGNEQFF.

This clonotype showed up just once. J is TRBJ1-2 and V is TRBV5-5; D remains ambiguous. Per germline, CDR1 SGHKS and CDR2 YYEKEE (reference sequence). Between the trimmed V and J ends, which lost 2 bases and 5 bases, there was a span of 10 bases. This CDR3 region has 13 residues. CDR3 in amino acids: CASSFLTTYGYTF. In nucleotides, the CDR3 is TGTGCCAGCAGCTTTTTGACCACATATGGCTACACCTTC. Complete variable domain (other parts from reference TRBV5-5 and TRBJ1-2): DAGVTQSPTHLIKTRGQQVTLRCSPISGHKSVSWYQQVLGQGPQFIFQYYEKEERGRGNFPDRFSARQFPNYSSELNVNALLLGDSALYLCASSFLTTYGYTFGSGTRLTVV.

This clonotype showed up many times. The V gene is TRBV2, the J gene TRBJ2-1, with 8 bases identical to TRBD2. The CDR3 extends over 15 amino acids. Germline-derived CDR1 and CDR2 are SNHLY and FYNNEI. V dropped 4 bases and J dropped 9; count of bases not matched to a gene: 11. The DNA of the CDR3 is TGTGCCAGCAGTGTTCGAGCGGGGGCCAGGGGTGAGCAGTTCTTC. Its protein product is CASSVRAGARGEQFF.

The V and J genes are TRBV6-5 and TRBJ2-5; D ambiguous. This CDR3 is built from 13 residues. Deletions cut 2 bases from V and 2 bases from J, with 6 bases between. Germline V gives CDR1 MNHEY, CDR2 SVGAGI. The DNA of the CDR3 is TGTGCCAGCAGTTACCCCCCGCAAGAGACCCAGTACTTC. Its translation is CASSYPPQETQYF.

V is TRBV6-6 and J is TRBJ2-5; TRBD2 is a possible D gene (5 bases). Germline CDR1 reads MNHNY; CDR2 reads SVGAGI (reference sequence). This CDR3 is built from 14 residues. Trimming took 4 bases from V and 5 from J, leaving 14 bases between them. CDR3 sequence: CASSFQLARETQYF. The CDR3 coding sequence is TGTGCCAGCAGTTTCCAATTAGCGCGCGAGACCCAGTACTTC.

The sample holds many counts of this clonotype. The V gene is TRBV11-2, the J gene TRBJ2-2, with 7 bases that match TRBD1. This CDR3 region has 16 residues. In germline, CDR1 is SGHAT, CDR2 FQNNGV. The trim removed 3 bases at V and 6 bases at J, leaving 10 bases unmatched. The CDR3 protein is CASSFSLTGLSGELFF. In DNA form, the CDR3 reads TGTGCCAGCAGCTTTTCGTTGACAGGGTTGTCCGGGGAGCTGTTTTTT.

This clonotype was found a few times. The rearrangement uses TRBV5-5 and TRBJ1-5; D is perhaps TRBD1 (6 bases). This CDR3 spans 15 amino acids. The V gene lost 2 bases and the J gene lost 0 bases, with 9 bases spanning the gap. Germline values: CDR1 SGHKS, CDR2 YYEKEE (reference sequence). CDR3 protein: CASSFTGFSNQPQHF. The CDR3 DNA sequence: TGTGCCAGCAGCTTTACAGGGTTTAGCAATCAGCCCCAGCATTTT.

This clonotype appeared a few times. The chain recombines TRBV3-2 with TRBJ2-7; TRBD2, the table's D call, lacks a check against the DNA. TRBV3-2 is assigned pseudogene status. This CDR3 comprises 11 residues. The CDR3 DNA reads as TGTGCCAAATCGGGCCGCTACGAGCAGTACTTC. Residues: CAKSGRYEQYF.

This clonotype has at least ten counts. V usage is TRBV2 and J usage is TRBJ1-1; D not certain. V gave up 6 bases and J gave up 1 base, with 9 bases separating them. There are 13 residues in the CDR3. The germline V gene encodes CDR1 SNHLY and CDR2 FYNNEI. This chain's CDR3 is CASRVRRNTEAFF. The CDR3 DNA follows: TGTGCCAGCAGGGTCCGTCGGAACACTGAAGCTTTCTTT.

V is TRBV18 and J is TRBJ2-3, with 8 bases identical to TRBD1. CDR3 length: 15 amino acids. Germline V CDR1 and CDR2: KGHSH, LQKENI. V trimming: 3 bases; J trimming: 2 bases; junction bases outside the gene matches: 4. CDR3 sequence: CASSPNRGITDTQYF. As DNA, the CDR3 is TGTGCCAGCTCACCCAACAGGGGGATCACAGATACGCAGTATTTT.

The chain combines TRBV12-3 or TRBV12-4 with TRBJ1-1; 9 bases fit TRBD1. The CDR3 is 15 amino acids. J gave up 5 bases and V 3 bases, and 7 bases lay outside the gene matches. The CDR3 DNA reads TGTGCCAGCAGTTTCACAGGGGGCGCGAGGACTGAAGCTTTCTTT. Encoded protein: CASSFTGGARTEAFF.

This clonotype was seen only a few times. In DNA, the CDR3 is TGCAGCGTTGAAGGTCGGAGGGAGGAAGAGACCCAGTACTTC. It codes for CSVEGRREEETQYF. V gene TRBV29-1 combines with J gene TRBJ2-5; D is perhaps TRBD2 (6 bases). Germline V gene lookup returns CDR1 SQVTM and CDR2 ANQGSEA. V was pared by 1 base and J by 3 bases, with 12 bases between. The CDR3 has 14 residues.

This clonotype was seen a handful of times. The chain carries TRBV18 and TRBJ1-2; no clear D. V was shortened by 3 bases and J by 5 bases, with 10 bases between the two germline ends. Germline V gene data show CDR1 as KGHSH and CDR2 as LQKENI. The CDR3 runs to 13 residues. The DNA for the CDR3 is TGTGCCAGCTCACCCGCCGCGGGATATGGCTACACCTTC. It is translated as CASSPAAGYGYTF.

The CDR3 coding sequence is TGTGCCAGCGGCCCCGGGACGGGGGGTGAAGCTTTCTTT. Its translation is CASGPGTGGEAFF. V and J are TRBV28 and TRBJ1-1; a weak D match, TRBD1 (5 bases). V dropped 8 bases and J dropped 7 bases, with 17 bases sitting between them. The CDR3 spans 13 residues. Germline V gene sequence: CDR1 MDHEN, CDR2 SYDVKM.

This clonotype was seen a handful of times. This chain links TRBV12-3 or TRBV12-4 with TRBJ2-7; 8 bases fit TRBD1. V shed 5 bases and J 0 bases; nucleotides not matched to a gene: 12. The CDR3 consists of 17 residues. The CDR3 DNA sequence: TGTGCCAGCAGTCCGCGCCCGGGACAGGCAAGCTCCTACGAGCAGTACTTC. Its translation is CASSPRPGQASSYEQYF.

The CDR3, as DNA: TGTGCCAGCAGTTTTTCGTCACCGACTGGGGCCAACGTCCTGACTTTC. Encoded protein: CASSFSSPTGANVLTF. The chain has TRBV27 and TRBJ2-6; the D is unclear. V lost 3 bases and J 2 bases, leaving 11 bases between the germline ends. This CDR3 region has 16 residues. Germline V gene data show CDR1 as MNHEY and CDR2 as SMNVEV (reference sequence).

This clonotype was seen at least ten times. This chain connects TRBV2 to TRBJ1-1; 7 bases are a match to TRBD1. Trimming cost V 7 bases and J 8 bases; bases outside gene matches: 7. Germline V gene lookup returns CDR1 SNHLY and CDR2 FYNNEI. The CDR3 has 12 amino acids. The CDR3 region is CASTSDRAEAFF. DNA for the CDR3: TGTGCCAGCACCTCCGACAGGGCGGAAGCTTTCTTT.

V is TRBV5-5 and J is TRBJ1-2; no clear D gene. Trimming removed 1 base from V and 2 bases from J, with 6 bases in between. Germline V gives CDR1 SGHKS, CDR2 YYEKEE (reference sequence). The CDR3 runs to 13 residues. The CDR3 here is CASSLNGNYGYTF. DNA for the CDR3: TGTGCCAGCAGCTTGAATGGCAACTATGGCTACACCTTC.